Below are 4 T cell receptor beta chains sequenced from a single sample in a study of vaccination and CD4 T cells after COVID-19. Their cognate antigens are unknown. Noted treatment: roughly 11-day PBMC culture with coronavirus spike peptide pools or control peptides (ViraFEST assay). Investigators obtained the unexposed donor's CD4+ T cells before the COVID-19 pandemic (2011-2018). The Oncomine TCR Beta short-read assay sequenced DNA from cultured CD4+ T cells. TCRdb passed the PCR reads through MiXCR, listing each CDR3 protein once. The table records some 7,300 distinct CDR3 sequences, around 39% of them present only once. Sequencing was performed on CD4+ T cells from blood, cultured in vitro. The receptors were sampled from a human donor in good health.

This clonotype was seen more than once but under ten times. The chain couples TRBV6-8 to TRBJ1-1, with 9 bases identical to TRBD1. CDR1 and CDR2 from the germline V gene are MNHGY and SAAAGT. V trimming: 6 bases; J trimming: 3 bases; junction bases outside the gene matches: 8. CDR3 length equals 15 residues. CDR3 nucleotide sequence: TGTGCCAGCAGAACCGAACAGGGGGCAGACACTGAAGCTTTCTTT. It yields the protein CASRTEQGADTEAFF.

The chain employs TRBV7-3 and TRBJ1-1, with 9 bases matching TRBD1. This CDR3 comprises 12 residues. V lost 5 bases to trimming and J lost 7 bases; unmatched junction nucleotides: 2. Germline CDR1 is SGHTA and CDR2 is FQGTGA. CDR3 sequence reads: CASSPGQGEAFF. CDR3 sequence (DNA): TGTGCCAGCAGCCCGGGACAGGGTGAAGCTTTCTTT.

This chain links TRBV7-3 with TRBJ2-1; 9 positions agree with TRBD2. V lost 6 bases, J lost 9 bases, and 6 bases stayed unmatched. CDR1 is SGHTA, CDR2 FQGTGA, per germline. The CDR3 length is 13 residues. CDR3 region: CASRGGGAVEQFF. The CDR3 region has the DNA TGTGCCAGCAGGGGCGGGGGGGCGGTTGAGCAGTTCTTC.

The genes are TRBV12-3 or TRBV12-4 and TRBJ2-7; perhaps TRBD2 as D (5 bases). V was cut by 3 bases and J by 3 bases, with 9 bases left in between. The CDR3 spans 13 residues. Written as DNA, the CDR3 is TGTGCCAGCAGTTTTGGACGGGACTACGAGCAGTACTTC. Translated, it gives CASSFGRDYEQYF.